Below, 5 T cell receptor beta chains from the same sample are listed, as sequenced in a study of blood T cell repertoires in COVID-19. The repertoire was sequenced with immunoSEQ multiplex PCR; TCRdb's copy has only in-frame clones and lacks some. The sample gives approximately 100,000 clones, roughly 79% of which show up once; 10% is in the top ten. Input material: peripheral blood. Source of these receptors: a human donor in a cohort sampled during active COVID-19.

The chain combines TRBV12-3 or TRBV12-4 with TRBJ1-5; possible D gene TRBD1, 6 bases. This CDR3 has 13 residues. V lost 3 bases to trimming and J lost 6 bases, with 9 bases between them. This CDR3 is CASSFSGAQPQHF. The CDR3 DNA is TGTGCCAGCAGTTTCTCAGGGGCTCAGCCCCAGCATTTT.

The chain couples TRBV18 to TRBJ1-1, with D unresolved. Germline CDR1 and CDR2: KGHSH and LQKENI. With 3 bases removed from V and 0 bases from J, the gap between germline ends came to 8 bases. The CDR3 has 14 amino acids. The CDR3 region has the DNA TGTGCCAGCTCACCGCGGCAGCTGAACACTGAAGCTTTCTTT. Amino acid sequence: CASSPRQLNTEAFF.

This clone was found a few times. In DNA form, the CDR3 reads TGTGCCAGCAGTAAAGGACAGGGTGGGACCGGGGAGCTGTTTTTT. This gives the protein CASSKGQGGTGELFF. The chain employs TRBV6-2 or TRBV6-3 and TRBJ2-2, with 8 positions matching TRBD1. This CDR3 is 15 amino acids long. The V segment lost 5 bases and the J segment 5 bases; nucleotides outside the gene matches: 7. From germline, CDR1 is MNHEY and CDR2 SVGEGT.

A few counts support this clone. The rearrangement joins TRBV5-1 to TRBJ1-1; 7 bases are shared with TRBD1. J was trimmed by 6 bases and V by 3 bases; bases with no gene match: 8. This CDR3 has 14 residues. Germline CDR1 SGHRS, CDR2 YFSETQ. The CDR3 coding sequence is TGCGCCAGCAGCTGGGGACAGTGGCCGGCTGAAGCTTTCTTT. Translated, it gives CASSWGQWPAEAFF.

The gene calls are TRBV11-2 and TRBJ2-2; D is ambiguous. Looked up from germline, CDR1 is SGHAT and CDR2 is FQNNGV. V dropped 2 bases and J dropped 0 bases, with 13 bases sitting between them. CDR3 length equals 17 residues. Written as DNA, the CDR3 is TGTGCCAGCAGCTTACGTTCACAGATCTCGAACACCGGGGAGCTGTTTTTT. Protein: CASSLRSQISNTGELFF. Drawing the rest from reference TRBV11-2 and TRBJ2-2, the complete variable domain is EAGVAQSPRYKIIEKRQSVAFWCNPISGHATLYWYQQILGQGPKLLIQFQNNGVVDDSQLPKDRFSAERLKGVDSTLKIQPAKLEDSAVYLCASSLRSQISNTGELFFGEGSRLTVL.